What follows are 20 T cell receptor beta chains derived from one specimen sequenced in a study of T cell repertoires in cytomegalovirus infection. TCRdb recomputed calls from the reads with MiXCR, one row per CDR3 protein. The repertoire holds some 450,000 distinct CDR3 sequences, 31% seen once, with roughly an eighth in the top ten. The specimen was PBMCs. These receptors all stem from a human donor in good health (CMV status not recorded). Some clones in this sample may be carry-over from other donors' samples.

For this clonotype: A much larger clone is a single base away; this may be a read error. CDR3 DNA sequence: TGTGCCAGCAGCCTAACCCTCAGCTCTGGGGCCAACTTCCTGACTTTC. Its protein is CASSLTLSSGANFLTF. This chain links TRBV7-6 with TRBJ2-6; a possible D gene is TRBD1 (5 bases). Germline CDR1 SGHVS, CDR2 FNYEAQ. The CDR3 consists of 16 residues.

This clonotype was seen a handful of times. The chain has TRBV10-3 and TRBJ1-6; TRBD1 matches 9 bases. V trimming: 6 bases; J trimming: 7 bases; junction bases outside the gene matches: 13. In germline, CDR1 is ENHRY, CDR2 SYGVKD. This CDR3 is 17 amino acids long. CDR3 DNA: TGTGCCATCAGGACCGGACAGGGGACCCATGGGAATTCACCCCTCCACTTT. It is translated as CAIRTGQGTHGNSPLHF.

This clonotype has ten or more counts. This chain uses TRBV7-2 with TRBJ1-2; D may be TRBD1 (5 bases). Germline V gene sequence: CDR1 SGHTA, CDR2 FQGNSA. V was shortened by 1 base and J by 3 bases, with 12 bases between the two germline ends. The CDR3 is made up of 15 amino acids. The CDR3 DNA reads as TGTGCCAGCAGCTTAGAGCCGACAGACCACTATGGCTACACCTTC. Its protein is CASSLEPTDHYGYTF.

This clonotype was seen a handful of times. The chain employs TRBV7-2 and TRBJ2-2; 8 bases fit TRBD1. Germline V gene lookup returns CDR1 SGHTA and CDR2 FQGNSA. The V segment lost 4 bases and the J segment 7 bases; nucleotides outside the gene matches: 11. There are 16 residues in the CDR3. The CDR3 here is CASSSPLTGVDGELFF. The CDR3 DNA is TGTGCCAGCAGCTCACCTTTGACAGGGGTGGACGGGGAGCTGTTTTTT.

The V gene is TRBV6-1, the J gene TRBJ2-3, with 7 bases aligning to TRBD2. Trimming cost V 3 bases and J 2 bases; bases outside gene matches: 8. Germline CDR1 is MNHNS and CDR2 is SASEGT. The CDR3 runs to 16 residues. In DNA, the CDR3 is TGTGCCAGCAGTGATCTCACGACTAGCCTCACAGATACGCAGTATTTT. Encoded protein: CASSDLTTSLTDTQYF.

Comments on this clonotype: One end of the junction fails to match germline, which may point to a read error. The chain combines TRBV7-9 with TRBJ1-2; a possible D gene is TRBD1 (5 bases). This CDR3 has 15 amino acids. The germline gives CDR1 SEHNR, CDR2 FQNEAQ (reference sequence). The CDR3 loop is CASSFGTLANYGSTF. As DNA, the CDR3 is TGTGCCAGCAGCTTCGGGACGTTAGCTAACTATGGCTCCACCTTC. Supplemented by reference TRBV7-9 and TRBJ1-2, the full variable domain reads DTGVSQNPRHKITKRGQNVTFRCDPISEHNRLYWYRQTLGQGPEFLTYFQNEAQLEKSRLLSDRFSAERPKGSFSTLEIQRTEQGDSAMYLCASSFGTLANYGSTFGSGTRLTVV.

The V call is TRBV2, the J call TRBJ1-1; D gene unclear. V lost 4 bases, J lost 10 bases, and 16 bases lay in between. Germline V CDR1 and CDR2: SNHLY, FYNNEI. The CDR3 extends over 13 amino acids. The chain's CDR3 is CASSGVRGRAAFF. The CDR3 DNA follows: TGTGCCAGCAGTGGGGTCCGGGGTAGGGCAGCTTTCTTT.

This clonotype has just a few counts. This chain links TRBV29-1 with TRBJ2-2, with 8 bases matching TRBD1. The CDR3 has 14 amino acids. Germline values: CDR1 SQVTM, CDR2 ANQGSEA. V shed 6 bases, J shed 5 bases, and the junction held 8 bases outside the gene matches. CDR3 sequence reads: CSVTDRDGTGELFF. The CDR3 DNA reads as TGCAGCGTGACGGACAGGGATGGTACCGGGGAGCTGTTTTTT.

This clonotype was counted only a few times. This chain connects TRBV19 to TRBJ1-1; TRBD1 might be the D (6 bases). V shed 7 bases and J shed 1 base, with 22 bases lying between them. CDR1 and CDR2 (germline): LNHDA, SQIVND (reference sequence). The CDR3 is made up of 17 amino acids. The CDR3 region is CASTKKRGGGKNTEAFF. CDR3 sequence (DNA): TGTGCCAGTACCAAGAAACGGGGAGGGGGGAAGAACACTGAAGCTTTCTTT.

CDR3 bases: TGTGCCGCTCGTTCACCCCGAGACACTGAAGCTTTCTTT. It specifies CAARSPRDTEAFF. This sequence joins TRBV6-2 or TRBV6-3 and TRBJ1-1; D is uncertain. The germline V gene encodes CDR1 MNHEY and CDR2 SVGEGT. V dropped 11 bases and J dropped 3 bases, with 16 bases sitting between them. The CDR3 is made up of 13 amino acids.

This clonotype was counted at least ten times. The chain employs TRBV7-9 and TRBJ2-5; TRBD2 matches 10 bases. The CDR3 length is 14 residues. Germline lookup yields CDR1 SEHNR and CDR2 FQNEAQ (reference sequence). The V and J ends lost 8 bases and 2 bases, in that order; junction bases with no gene match: 5. The CDR3 sequence is CASALTSGQETQYF. Here the CDR3 DNA reads TGTGCCAGCGCCTTGACTAGCGGGCAAGAGACCCAGTACTTC.

The rearrangement links TRBV6-8 to TRBJ2-7; D remains ambiguous. Trimming pared 0 bases from V and 5 bases from J, leaving 8 bases between. CDR1 and CDR2 from the germline V gene are MNHGY and SAAAGT. CDR3 length equals 13 residues. The CDR3 protein is CASSYSVSHEQYF. In nucleotides, the CDR3 is TGTGCCAGCAGTTACTCGGTTTCCCACGAGCAGTACTTC.

This chain joins TRBV15 and TRBJ1-4; 11 nucleotides line up with TRBD1. The trim removed 6 bases at V and 7 bases at J, leaving 4 bases unmatched. CDR1 is LNHNV, CDR2 YYDKDF, per germline (reference sequence). This CDR3 has 14 residues. For the CDR3, the DNA is TGTGCCACCAGGATGGGACAGGGGGGTGAAAAACTGTTTTTT. Translating it yields CATRMGQGGEKLFF. Full variable domain (remainder filled in from reference TRBV15 and TRBJ1-4): DAMVIQNPRYQVTQFGKPVTLSCSQTLNHNVMYWYQQKSSQAPKLLFHYYDKDFNNEADTPDNFQSRRPNTSFCFLDIRSPGLGDTAMYLCATRMGQGGEKLFFGSGTQLSVL.

This clonotype was counted ten times or more. The chain has TRBV7-2 and TRBJ2-1; D is perhaps TRBD1 (7 bases). From germline, CDR1 is SGHTA and CDR2 FQGNSA. The CDR3 contains 15 residues. With 8 bases removed from V and 7 bases from J, the gap between germline ends came to 21 bases. CDR3 loop: CASVGGVGGLNEQFF. The CDR3 DNA follows: TGTGCCAGCGTGGGCGGGGTAGGGGGCTTAAATGAGCAGTTCTTC.

The chain couples TRBV7-6 to TRBJ1-5; 11 bases are a match to TRBD1. V gave up 2 bases and J gave up 7 bases; unmatched junction bases: 4. The germline CDR1 and CDR2 sequences are SGHVS and FNYEAQ. CDR3 length: 15 residues. The CDR3 is CASSLSGQGGQPQHF. The CDR3, as DNA: TGTGCCAGCAGCTTATCGGGACAGGGGGGACAGCCCCAGCATTTT.

The chain links TRBV6-1 to TRBJ2-1; 7 nucleotides match TRBD2. Trimming removed 2 bases from V and 0 bases from J; junction bases left unmatched: 10. Germline CDR1 is MNHNS and CDR2 is SASEGT. The CDR3 contains 18 residues. CDR3 amino acids: CASSEKRLAASSYNEQFF. The DNA for the CDR3 is TGTGCCAGCAGTGAAAAGAGGCTAGCGGCGAGCTCCTACAATGAGCAGTTCTTC.

This clonotype was seen ten or more times. This chain links TRBV4-1 with TRBJ1-2; D is uncertain. Trimming removed 0 bases at V and 3 bases at J, with 11 bases between. Germline lookup yields CDR1 MGHRA and CDR2 YSYEKL. CDR3 length equals 15 residues. The CDR3 loop reads CASSQDLPAHYGYTF. CDR3 coding DNA: TGCGCCAGCAGCCAAGATCTTCCCGCGCACTATGGCTACACCTTC.

Note on this clonotype: No conserved phenylalanine or tryptophan ends this CDR3, so it is likely a read error. V is TRBV19 and J is TRBJ2-5; D possibly matches TRBD1 or TRBD2 (5 bases each). This CDR3 spans 17 amino acids. Germline CDR1 and CDR2: LNHDA and SQIVND (reference sequence). V was pared by 3 bases and J by 2 bases, with 19 bases between. CDR3 sequence reads: CASSIGRGSRAQETQYY. The DNA of the CDR3 is TGTGCCAGTAGTATTGGTCGGGGCAGCCGGGCGCAAGAGACCCAGTACTAC.

A single count supports this clonotype. At one end the junction does not follow the germline gene, possibly because of a read error. This rearrangement joins TRBV29-1 to TRBJ1-3; the D is unclear. CDR1 and CDR2 (germline): SQVTM, ANQGSEA. The CDR3 totals 12 residues. The DNA of the CDR3 is TGCAGCGTTGAAGGGGCTGGGAACACCATATATTTT. It encodes CSVEGAGNTIYF. The variable domain in full, with the rest retrieved from reference TRBV29-1 and TRBJ1-3, is SAVISQKPSRDICQRGTSLTIQCQVDSQVTMMFWYRQQPGQSLTLIATANQGSEATYESGFVIDKFPISRPNLTFSTLTVSNMSPEDSSIYLCSVEGAGNTIYFGEGSWLTVV.

As DNA, the CDR3 is TGTGCCAGCTCACCGCAGGGGGTGAACACTGAAGCTTTCTTT. Residues: CASSPQGVNTEAFF. The V and J genes are TRBV18 and TRBJ1-1; TRBD1 matches at 7 bases. V was pared by 3 bases and J by 0 bases, with 1 base of the junction left unmatched. The CDR3 is 14 residues long. Per the germline V gene, CDR1 is KGHSH and CDR2 is LQKENI.